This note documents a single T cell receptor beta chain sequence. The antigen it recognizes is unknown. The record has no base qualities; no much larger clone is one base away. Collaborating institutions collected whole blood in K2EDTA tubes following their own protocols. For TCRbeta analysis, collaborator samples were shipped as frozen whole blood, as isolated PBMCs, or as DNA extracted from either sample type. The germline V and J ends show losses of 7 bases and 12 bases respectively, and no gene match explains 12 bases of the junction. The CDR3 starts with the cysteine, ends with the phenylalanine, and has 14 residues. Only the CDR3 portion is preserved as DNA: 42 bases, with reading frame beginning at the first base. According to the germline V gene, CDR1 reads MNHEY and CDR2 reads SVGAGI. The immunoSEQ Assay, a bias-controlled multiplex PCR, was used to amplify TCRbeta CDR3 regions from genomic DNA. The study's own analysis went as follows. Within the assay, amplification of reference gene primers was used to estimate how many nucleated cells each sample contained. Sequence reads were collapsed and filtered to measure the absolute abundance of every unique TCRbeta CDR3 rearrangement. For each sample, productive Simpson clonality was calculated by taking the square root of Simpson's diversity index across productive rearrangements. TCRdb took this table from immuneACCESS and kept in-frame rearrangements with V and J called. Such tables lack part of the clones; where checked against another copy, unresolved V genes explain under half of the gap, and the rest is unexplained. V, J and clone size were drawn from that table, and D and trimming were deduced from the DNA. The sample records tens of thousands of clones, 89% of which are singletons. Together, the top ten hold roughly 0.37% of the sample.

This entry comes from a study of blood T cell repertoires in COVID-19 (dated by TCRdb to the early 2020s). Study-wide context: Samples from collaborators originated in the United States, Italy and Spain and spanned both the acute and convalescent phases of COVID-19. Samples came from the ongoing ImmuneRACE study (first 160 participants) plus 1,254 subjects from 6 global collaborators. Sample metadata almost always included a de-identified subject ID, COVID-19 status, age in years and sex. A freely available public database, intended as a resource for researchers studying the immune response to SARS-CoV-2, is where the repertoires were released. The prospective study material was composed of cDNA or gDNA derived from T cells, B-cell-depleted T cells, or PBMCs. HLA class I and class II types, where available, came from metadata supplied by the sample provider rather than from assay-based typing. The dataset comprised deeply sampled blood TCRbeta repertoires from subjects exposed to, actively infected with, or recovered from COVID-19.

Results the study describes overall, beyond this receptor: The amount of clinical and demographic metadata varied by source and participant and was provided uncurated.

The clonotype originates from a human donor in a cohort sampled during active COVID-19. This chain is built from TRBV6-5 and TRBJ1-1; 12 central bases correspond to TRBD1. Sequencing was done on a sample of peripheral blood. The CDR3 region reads CASTLTKGQGASFF. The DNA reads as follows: TGTGCCAGCACCCTTACCAAGGGACAGGGGGCATCTTTCTTT.